A single sample is the source of the 3 T cell receptor beta chains below, sequenced in a study of T cell repertoires in cytomegalovirus infection. TCRdb called the reads again in MiXCR, with one record for every CDR3 protein. The profile shows roughly 150,000 distinct CDR3 sequences, roughly a quarter of them singletons. Sample: PBMCs. The receptor source for this set is a human donor in good health (CMV status not recorded). Some clones in this sample may be carry-over from other donors' samples.

The sample holds a few counts of this clonotype. The rearrangement links TRBV6-2 or TRBV6-3 to TRBJ2-7; 9 nucleotides line up with TRBD2. This CDR3 is built from 16 residues. Germline V gene sequence: CDR1 MNHEY, CDR2 SVGEGT. The trim removed 0 bases at V and 3 bases at J, leaving 6 bases unmatched. CDR3 sequence (DNA): TGTGCCAGCAGTTACTCGAGGCGGGAGGGCCGCTACGAGCAGTACTTC. This codes for CASSYSRREGRYEQYF.

This clonotype has just a few counts. The CDR3 protein is CATSEDGNQPQHF. As DNA, the CDR3 is TGTGCCACCAGTGAGGACGGCAATCAGCCCCAGCATTTT. V is TRBV24-1 and J is TRBJ1-5; D gene unclear. Trimming cost V 4 bases and J 2 bases, with 5 bases left between them. Germline-derived CDR1 and CDR2 are KGHDR and SFDVKD. The CDR3 is 13 amino acids.

This clonotype showed up many times. This chain uses TRBV10-3 with TRBJ2-7; D remains unclear. The CDR3 totals 15 residues. Germline V gene lookup returns CDR1 ENHRY and CDR2 SYGVKD. The ends were cut back, 4 bases at V and 4 bases at J, with 17 bases in the middle. CDR3 sequence: CAISVGPGARYEQYF. Written as DNA, the CDR3 is TGTGCCATCAGTGTGGGCCCGGGCGCAAGGTACGAGCAGTACTTC.